What follows are 11 T cell receptor beta chains derived from one specimen sequenced in a study of T cell responses to AZD1222 COVID-19 vaccine. This table comes from immunoSEQ multiplex PCR, and its TCRdb copy is limited to in-frame clones, with some not included. The sample lists around 200,000 clones, roughly 88% occurring once. Sample: peripheral blood, taken on day 0 of AZD1222 vaccination. The receptors were sampled from an adult in good health.

This clone has only one observation. The V and J genes are TRBV19 and TRBJ1-2, with D maybe TRBD1 (6 bases). The CDR3 is 13 amino acids. Germline-derived CDR1 and CDR2 are LNHDA and SQIVND (reference sequence). Trimming stripped 6 bases from V and 6 bases from J, with 14 bases between. This CDR3 reads CASRRQDYDGYTF. The CDR3 region has the DNA TGTGCCAGTAGGCGACAGGACTATGATGGCTACACCTTC.

V gene TRBV7-8 combines with J gene TRBJ1-2; no reliable D call. V lost 5 bases and J 2 bases, leaving 15 bases between the germline ends. Germline V lookup: CDR1 SGHVS, CDR2 FQNEAQ. There are 15 residues in the CDR3. DNA for the CDR3: TGTGCCAGCAGCCCAAGAAGGTCCCTAAACTATGGCTACACCTTC. Translated: CASSPRRSLNYGYTF.

V usage is TRBV7-2 and J usage is TRBJ2-7, with 11 bases fitting TRBD1. The J segment lost 4 bases and the V segment lost 5 bases, leaving 7 bases of the junction unmatched. The CDR3 runs 15 residues. Germline assignment: CDR1 SGHTA and CDR2 FQGNSA. CDR3 in DNA: TGTGCCAGCAGCACGAGGACAGGGGGCATATACGAGCAGTACTTC. It specifies CASSTRTGGIYEQYF.

The chain combines TRBV7-9 with TRBJ2-5; 7 bases are shared with TRBD1. The CDR3 loop spans 13 amino acids. V gave up 6 bases and J gave up 7 bases; unmatched junction bases: 8. The germline gives CDR1 SEHNR, CDR2 FQNEAQ (reference sequence). CDR3 sequence reads: CASREQGTSTQYF. The CDR3 DNA reads as TGTGCCAGCAGAGAACAGGGGACGTCGACCCAGTACTTC.

The chain recombines TRBV25-1 with TRBJ2-1; 14 bases are a match to TRBD2. The CDR3 spans 14 residues. Looked up from germline, CDR1 is MGHDK and CDR2 is SYGVNS. V lost 8 bases and J lost 7; bases outside the gene matches: 4. In DNA, the CDR3 is TGTGCCAGCGGGACTAGCGGGAGTGCAAATGAGCAGTTCTTC. Its protein is CASGTSGSANEQFF.

This clone was seen once. The chain joins TRBV3-1 (or the pseudogene TRBV3-2) to TRBJ1-5, with D uncertain. V was cut by 0 bases and J by 2 bases, with 8 bases left in between. The germline V gene has CDR1 LGHDT and CDR2 YNNKEL (reference sequence). The CDR3 consists of 15 residues. The CDR3 protein is CASSQDHRGNQPQHF. The CDR3 DNA sequence: TGTGCCAGCAGCCAAGATCATAGGGGCAATCAGCCCCAGCATTTT.

The chain uses TRBV7-3 and TRBJ1-2; TRBD1 agrees at 8 bases. Trimming took 2 bases from V and 4 from J; bases not matched to a gene: 3. CDR3 length: 14 amino acids. Germline values: CDR1 SGHTA, CDR2 FQGTGA. This chain's CDR3 is CASSLGQGPYGYTF. The CDR3 DNA reads as TGTGCCAGCAGCTTAGGACAGGGACCCTATGGCTACACCTTC.

In this sample, this clone turned up once. The rearrangement links TRBV30 to TRBJ1-2; D not resolved. This CDR3 spans 12 amino acids. The ends were cut back, 2 bases at V and 8 bases at J, with 12 bases in the middle. Germline CDR1 GTSNPN, CDR2 SVGIG (reference sequence). The CDR3 region is CAWSPPAGGYTF. Here the CDR3 DNA reads TGTGCCTGGAGTCCCCCGGCGGGCGGCTACACCTTC.

The rearrangement joins TRBV6-5 to TRBJ2-3, with 8 bases fitting TRBD1. After removal of 6 bases from V and 7 bases from J, the junction contained 9 bases not matched to a gene. The germline CDR1 and CDR2 sequences are MNHEY and SVGAGI. The CDR3 has 14 amino acids. This CDR3 reads CASRTQGALNTQYF. DNA for the CDR3: TGTGCCAGCAGGACTCAGGGGGCATTAAATACGCAGTATTTT.

The chain joins TRBV5-1 to TRBJ1-6; 7 positions match TRBD1. Trimming cost V 2 bases and J 2 bases; bases outside gene matches: 4. CDR3 length: 16 residues. The germline V gene encodes CDR1 SGHRS and CDR2 YFSETQ. The CDR3 sequence is CASSFGTDPYNSPLHF. In DNA, the CDR3 is TGCGCCAGCAGCTTTGGGACAGATCCCTATAATTCACCCCTCCACTTT.

Concerning this clone itself: One end of the junction fails to match germline, which may point to a read error. J is TRBJ1-3 and V is TRBV28, with D uncertain. Germline loops: CDR1 MDHEN, CDR2 SYDVKM. The CDR3 is 14 residues long. CDR3 residues: CASRLLNSGNTIYF. The CDR3 DNA reads as TGTGCCAGCAGGTTATTAAACTCTGGAAACACCATATATTTT.